The T cell receptor beta chain under discussion was sequenced for a study of technical replicates of blood from a few donors. This CDR3 is 15 amino acids long. CDR1 and CDR2 (germline): SNHLY, FYNNEI. V shed 3 bases and J shed 2 bases, with 11 bases lying between them. TCRdb keeps only in-frame clones here, not all; method: immunoSEQ multiplex PCR. The sample has over 80,000 clones; approximately 96% are singletons. The material sequenced was T cells isolated from PBMCs. The TCR comes from a human donor in good health. The V and J genes are TRBV2 and TRBJ2-1; the D gene is possibly TRBD2 (6 bases). The CDR3 DNA reads TGTGCCAGCAGTGAGCGGGACTTACCCTACAATGAGCAGTTCTTC. Protein product: CASSERDLPYNEQFF.